This T cell receptor beta chain was obtained from a study of control samples from healthy donors and cancer patients. Assay: immunoSEQ multiplex PCR; the TCRdb copy retains only in-frame clones and omits some. Of 100,000 to 150,000 clones in the sample, approximately 90% were seen once. Per germline, CDR1 MNHEY and CDR2 SVGEGT. Trimming left V 2 bases short and J 2 bases short, with 12 bases between. There are 15 residues in the CDR3. The TCR sequence derives from a woman aged 18-35 years in good health. The rearrangement joins TRBV6-2 or TRBV6-3 to TRBJ2-5, with D perhaps matching TRBD2 (6 bases). The sample comprised blood. CDR3 DNA sequence: TGTGCCAGCAGTTACGGCGGGGCTAATCAAGAGACCCAGTACTTC. It is translated as CASSYGGANQETQYF.